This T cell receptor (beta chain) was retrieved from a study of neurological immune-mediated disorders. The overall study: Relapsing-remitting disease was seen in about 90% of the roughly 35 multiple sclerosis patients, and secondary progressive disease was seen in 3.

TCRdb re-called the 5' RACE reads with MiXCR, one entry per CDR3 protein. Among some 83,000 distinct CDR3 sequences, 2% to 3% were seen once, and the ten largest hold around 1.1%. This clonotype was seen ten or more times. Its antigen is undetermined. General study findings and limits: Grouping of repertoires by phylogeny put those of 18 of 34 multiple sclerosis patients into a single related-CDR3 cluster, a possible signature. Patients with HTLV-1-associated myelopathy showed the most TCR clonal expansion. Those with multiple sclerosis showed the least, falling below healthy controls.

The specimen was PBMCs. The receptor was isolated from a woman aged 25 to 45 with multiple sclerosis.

For the CDR3, the DNA is TGTGCCAGCAGCTTGGCGGCTGGCACAGATACGCAGTATTTT. It encodes CASSLAAGTDTQYF. This rearrangement joins TRBV5-5 to TRBJ2-3; D is ambiguous. V lost 0 bases to trimming and J lost 1 base, with 6 bases between them. Germline-derived CDR1 and CDR2 are SGHKS and YYEKEE (reference sequence). The length of the CDR3 is 14 residues.